The 13 T cell receptor beta chains listed next were all sequenced from one sample in a study of chemoradiotherapy in HPV16-positive cancers (dated by TCRdb to between 2021 and 2022). Preparation of the library involved the immunoSEQ multiplex PCR assay. Entries here come from immuneACCESS through TCRdb and include only in-frame sequences with V and J called. Some clones fail to appear in such tables; in the studies checked, an unresolved V gene covers under half of the shortfall, and the cause of the remainder is unknown. This sample holds approximately 12,000 clones; 77% were observed only once. The ten largest clones add up to nearly 0.95% of the sample. This specimen was acquired from a patient who underwent chemoradiotherapy. The receptor source for this set is a human donor with HPV-associated anogenital cancer.

This CDR3 reads CASSQDWGLVPQETQYF. The CDR3 region has the DNA TGTGCCAGCAGCCAAGATTGGGGACTAGTCCCCCAAGAGACCCAGTACTTC. The chain uses TRBV4-2 and TRBJ2-5, with 8 bases aligning to TRBD2. Looked up from germline, CDR1 is LGHNA and CDR2 is YNFKEQ. V lost 0 bases to trimming and J lost 1 base; unmatched junction nucleotides: 7. This CDR3 has 17 residues.

The chain employs TRBV5-1 and TRBJ1-6; D uncertain. The germline CDR1 and CDR2 sequences are SGHRS and YFSETQ. The CDR3 runs 15 residues. The V end was cut by 0 bases, the J end by 7 bases, with 11 bases between. The DNA for the CDR3 is TGCGCCAGCAGCTTGGAAGGGTTGGGAAATTCACCCCTCCACTTT. This gives the protein CASSLEGLGNSPLHF. The full variable domain, with the rest looked up from reference TRBV5-1 and TRBJ1-6, is KAGVTQTPRYLIKTRGQQVTLSCSPISGHRSVSWYQQTPGQGLQFLFEYFSETQRNKGNFPGRFSGRQFSNSRSEMNVSTLELGDSALYLCASSLEGLGNSPLHFGNGTRLTVT.

V usage is TRBV7-6 and J usage is TRBJ2-5; D remains ambiguous. Germline V lookup: CDR1 SGHVS, CDR2 FNYEAQ. The CDR3 contains 13 residues. V lost 2 bases and J lost 4, with 8 bases in between. CDR3 nucleotides: TGTGCCAGCAGCTTATATCCGGGAGAGACCCAGTACTTC. Translated: CASSLYPGETQYF.

This chain joins TRBV28 and TRBJ2-5; 7 bases match TRBD1. J gave up 3 bases and V 5 bases, and 9 bases lay outside the gene matches. CDR1 and CDR2 from the germline V gene are MDHEN and SYDVKM. The CDR3 consists of 15 residues. The CDR3 here is CASSPITTGKETQYF. The CDR3 coding sequence is TGTGCCAGCAGTCCCATCACGACAGGGAAAGAGACCCAGTACTTC.

This clone was detected only a few times. V and J are TRBV10-3 and TRBJ2-1, with no clear D. Germline V lookup: CDR1 ENHRY, CDR2 SYGVKD. The length of the CDR3 is 16 residues. The germline V and J ends were trimmed by 0 bases and 5 bases, with 14 bases remaining between them. The CDR3 loop is CAISESPAPPHNEQFF. CDR3 sequence (DNA): TGTGCCATCAGTGAGTCACCGGCGCCGCCCCACAATGAGCAGTTCTTC.

This clone has a handful of counts. The genes are TRBV5-1 and TRBJ2-2; no clear D gene. Per germline, CDR1 SGHRS and CDR2 YFSETQ. With 0 bases removed from V and 0 bases from J, the gap between germline ends came to 6 bases. There are 15 residues in the CDR3. CDR3 loop: CASSLVGSNTGELFF. The CDR3 region has the DNA TGCGCCAGCAGCTTGGTCGGGTCGAACACCGGGGAGCTGTTTTTT.

The V and J genes are TRBV4-1 and TRBJ2-7; TRBD2 is a possible D gene (5 bases). Germline lookup yields CDR1 MGHRA and CDR2 YSYEKL. The V end was cut by 0 bases, the J end by 2 bases, with 8 bases between. CDR3 length: 14 amino acids. CDR3 protein: CASSQEEGTYEQYF. The CDR3 DNA is TGCGCCAGCAGCCAAGAAGAGGGAACCTACGAGCAGTACTTC.

The chain joins TRBV5-5 to TRBJ2-7; TRBD2 aligns across 8 bases. Germline V gene data show CDR1 as SGHKS and CDR2 as YYEKEE (reference sequence). With 4 bases clipped from V and 6 bases from J, the junction kept 12 bases outside the gene matches. The length of the CDR3 is 15 residues. The CDR3 region is CASSPWDSGMLEQYF. Here the CDR3 DNA reads TGTGCCAGCAGCCCCTGGGATAGCGGGATGCTCGAGCAGTACTTC.

This clone was detected a few times. The genes are TRBV19 and TRBJ1-3; D uncertain. Germline V lookup: CDR1 LNHDA, CDR2 SQIVND (reference sequence). The CDR3 has 13 amino acids. The V end lost 3 bases, the J end lost 4 bases, and 7 bases lay between the germline ends. CDR3 in DNA: TGTGCCAGTAGTATGTACAGCGGAAACACCATATATTTT. It is translated as CASSMYSGNTIYF. The full variable domain, with the rest looked up from reference TRBV19 and TRBJ1-3, is DGGITQSPKYLFRKEGQNVTLSCEQNLNHDAMYWYRQDPGQGLRLIYYSQIVNDFQKGDIAEGYSVSREKKESFPLTVTSAQKNPTAFYLCASSMYSGNTIYFGEGSWLTVV.

The chain joins TRBV6-5 to TRBJ2-7; the D is unclear. This CDR3 is 13 amino acids long. V lost 2 bases, J lost 0 bases, and 5 bases lay in between. Germline CDR1 reads MNHEY; CDR2 reads SVGAGI. The CDR3, as DNA: TGTGCCAGCAGTTACCTTCCCTCCTACGAGCAGTACTTC. Translated, it gives CASSYLPSYEQYF.

The V and J genes are TRBV27 and TRBJ2-2; 10 bases are shared with TRBD1. The CDR3 is 15 amino acids. V lost 5 bases to trimming and J lost 4 bases; unmatched junction nucleotides: 4. CDR1 and CDR2 (germline): MNHEY, SMNVEV (reference sequence). The CDR3 spells CASSPGTGVTGELFF. In DNA, the CDR3 is TGTGCCAGCAGTCCCGGGACAGGGGTCACCGGGGAGCTGTTTTTT.

V and J are TRBV5-1 and TRBJ1-1; TRBD1 matches at 7 bases. CDR1 is SGHRS and CDR2 is YFSETQ in the germline V gene. With V trimmed by 1 base and J by 6 bases, 9 bases remained unmatched. The CDR3 extends over 15 amino acids. In DNA, the CDR3 is TGCGCCAGCAGCTTGAAGGTATCAGGGGGGGCTGAAGCTTTCTTT. This encodes CASSLKVSGGAEAFF.

This clone was counted a single time. The chain uses TRBV27 and TRBJ2-3, with D hard to call. The V and J ends lost 7 bases and 0 bases respectively, with 8 bases between them. CDR1 is MNHEY and CDR2 is SMNVEV in the germline V gene (reference sequence). This CDR3 has 13 residues. CDR3: CASKDRSTDTQYF. The CDR3 bases are TGTGCCAGCAAGGACCGTAGCACAGATACGCAGTATTTT.